A single T cell receptor (beta chain) is shown here with its context. These data originate in a study of blood T cell repertoires in COVID-19. With 5 bases clipped from V and 4 bases from J, the junction kept 8 bases outside the gene matches. CDR3 length: 16 amino acids. Germline-derived CDR1 and CDR2 are SEHNR and FQNEAQ (reference sequence). This table comes from immunoSEQ multiplex PCR, and its TCRdb copy is limited to in-frame clones, with some not included. The table has roughly 230,000 clones, almost 90% seen once; the top ten hold under 2.5%. The source is a woman in her sixties with COVID-19, enrolled during active disease. Sequencing was carried out using peripheral blood. The V gene is TRBV7-9, the J gene TRBJ2-2, with 9 bases lining up with TRBD1. The CDR3 region is CASSPRDREITGELFF. The CDR3 nucleotides are TGTGCCAGCAGCCCCAGGGACAGGGAGATCACCGGGGAGCTGTTTTTT.